This T cell receptor beta chain came from a study of cytomegalovirus exposure and HLA in healthy donors. Study conclusions and caveats: Indistinguishable V segments, including TRBV6-2 and TRBV6-3, were excluded.

Germline CDR1 reads MNHEY; CDR2 reads SVGAGI. The CDR3 is 16 amino acids. The J segment lost 3 bases and the V segment lost 0 bases, leaving 5 bases of the junction unmatched. PCR amplification relied on 60 Vbeta primers (plus 13 Jbeta primers). Profiled with immunoSEQ multiplex PCR; TCRdb holds only in-frame clones, not every one. The sample yields 95,000 to 150,000 clones, 50% to 80% seen once. This clone came up many times. Its antigen is unidentified. The specimen sequenced was PBMCs. The rearrangement joins TRBV6-5 to TRBJ1-2, with TRBD1 matching 9 bases. The TCR sequence derives from a woman aged 40 to 50 in good health and CMV-seropositive. The CDR3 DNA reads as TGTGCCAGCAGTTACTCGTCGGGACAGGGCCACTATGGCTACACCTTC. Amino acids: CASSYSSGQGHYGYTF.